These 2 T cell receptor beta chains were sequenced from one sample in a study of T cell responses to AZD1222 COVID-19 vaccine (dated by TCRdb to the early 2020s). Libraries were prepared through the immunoSEQ multiplex PCR assay. TCRdb limited this immuneACCESS table to in-frame rearrangements with V and J called. A share of clones is missing; checked studies link under half to unresolved V genes, and the rest is unexplained. The sample records around 140,000 clones, 85% to 95% of which are singletons. The top ten clonotypes cover roughly 1.7% of the sample. Taken with the paper, the label for time point translates to: baseline before first vaccination. The sequenced sample was peripheral blood, obtained on day 0 of AZD1222 vaccination. The receptors here all came from an adult in good health.

The chain links TRBV4-2 to TRBJ2-2; the D is unclear. This CDR3 region has 14 residues. The V gene lost 0 bases and the J gene lost 2 bases, with 4 bases spanning the gap. Germline CDR1 reads LGHNA; CDR2 reads YNFKEQ. The CDR3 DNA reads TGTGCCAGCAGCCAAGAATTTAACACCGGGGAGCTGTTTTTT. This encodes CASSQEFNTGELFF.

CDR3 nucleotides: TGCAGCGCGCCGAGCAATCAGCCCCAGCATTTT. This codes for CSAPSNQPQHF. This chain links TRBV20-1 with TRBJ1-5; D uncertain. The CDR3 extends over 11 amino acids. Germline CDR1 is DFQATT and CDR2 is SNEGSKA (reference sequence).